The T cell receptor (beta chain) described here comes from a study of CD8+ T cells in alopecia areata. Study observations and caveats: Uncertainty remains about how baseline CD8+ expansion links to response, with one nonresponder. Among the 100 top clones, expanded CD8+ clones, like scalp clonality, were significantly decreased by tofacitinib.

The sample holds many counts of this clone. Its antigen is as yet unknown. Other DNA sequences from this sample encode an identical CDR3 as well. In each case, RNA was isolated and then reverse transcribed into cDNA as the sequencing template. Sequenced by immunoSEQ multiplex PCR; TCRdb stores in-frame clones only, minus some. The sample contains approximately 200,000 clones, 45% to 65% of which appear only once. As to treatment: oral pan-JAK inhibitor, 5-10 mg twice daily. Researchers gathered lesional scalp punch biopsies and peripheral blood from patients with alopecia areata. The source material was CD4+ T cells sorted from blood, sampled at week 4, from a patient treated with tofacitinib. The clonotype comes from a human donor with alopecia areata.

CDR3 sequence: CASSLDTYNEQFF. DNA of the CDR3: TGTGCCAGCAGCTTAGACACCTACAATGAGCAGTTCTTC. The gene calls are TRBV7-9 and TRBJ2-1; no clear D gene. The ends were cut back, 1 base at V and 2 bases at J, with 3 bases in the middle. The CDR3 has 13 residues. Germline V gives CDR1 SEHNR, CDR2 FQNEAQ (reference sequence).